The clone carrying this T cell receptor beta chain was detected many times. Each CDR3 protein is one row after TCRdb ran MiXCR on the 5' RACE reads. The repertoire has tens of thousands of distinct CDR3 sequences, roughly 15% of them found once; the top ten carry 5.1%. This specimen belongs to a study of early T cells in non-severe SARS-CoV-2 infection. J was trimmed by 2 bases and V by 3 bases; bases with no gene match: 10. Germline values: CDR1 KGHDR, CDR2 SFDVKD. This CDR3 is 17 amino acids long. This chain links TRBV24-1 with TRBJ2-3; 7 nucleotides match TRBD1. The clonotype comes from an adult who was a healthcare worker with PCR-confirmed SARS-CoV-2 infection or an uninfected control (not recorded which). The material sequenced was whole blood, taken at baseline. The CDR3: CATSDPETGAFTDTQYF. The CDR3 DNA follows: TGTGCCACCAGTGATCCGGAAACAGGGGCCTTCACAGATACGCAGTATTTT.